Listed here are 14 T cell receptor beta chains from one sample, sequenced in a study of response to subunit inactivated influenza vaccine. MiXCR, applied by TCRdb to the RT-PCR reads, yields one record per CDR3 protein. The repertoire has about 780,000 distinct CDR3 sequences, approximately 17% of them found once; the top ten carry under 13%. The sample consisted of PBMCs from blood, taken around 5 days after vaccination. These receptors all come from a man in his forties or fifties who received an inactivated influenza vaccine.

This clonotype occurred a few times. The rearrangement links TRBV9 to TRBJ2-3, with 7 positions matching TRBD2. The CDR3 is 16 amino acids. Germline CDR1 reads SGDLS; CDR2 reads YYNGEE. V lost 1 base and J lost 4; bases outside the gene matches: 9. The CDR3 DNA reads as TGTGCCAGCAGCGTAACCCCCAGGGCGGGGGCAGATACGCAGTATTTT. Its translation: CASSVTPRAGADTQYF.

This chain connects TRBV6-5 to TRBJ2-5, with D tentatively TRBD2 (7 bases). Trimming cost V 0 bases and J 5 bases, with 16 bases left between them. The CDR3 covers 16 residues. The germline gives CDR1 MNHEY, CDR2 SVGAGI. The CDR3 coding sequence is TGTGCCAGCAGTTACTCCTTGGGGGGGGGCCCCGAGACCCAGTACTTC. This sequence encodes CASSYSLGGGPETQYF.

The CDR3 spells CSVEGTAHGYTF. CDR3 DNA: TGCAGCGTTGAAGGGACAGCTCATGGCTACACCTTC. V usage is TRBV29-1 and J usage is TRBJ1-2, with a tentative D call TRBD1 (6 bases). CDR3 length: 12 amino acids. The germline V and J ends were trimmed by 1 base and 6 bases, with 9 bases remaining between them. Germline loops: CDR1 SQVTM, CDR2 ANQGSEA. The entire variable domain, with the rest obtained from reference TRBV29-1 and TRBJ1-2, is as follows: SAVISQKPSRDICQRGTSLTIQCQVDSQVTMMFWYRQQPGQSLTLIATANQGSEATYESGFVIDKFPISRPNLTFSTLTVSNMSPEDSSIYLCSVEGTAHGYTFGSGTRLTVV.

The chain combines TRBV12-3 or TRBV12-4 with TRBJ2-1; 9 bases match TRBD2. The trim removed 8 bases at V and 5 bases at J, leaving 13 bases unmatched. The CDR3 is 16 amino acids. CDR3 in amino acids: CASGSGSGGLNNEQFF. In DNA, the CDR3 is TGTGCCAGCGGGTCCGGAAGCGGGGGGTTGAACAATGAGCAGTTCTTC.

The chain is built from TRBV29-1 and TRBJ1-3; D remains ambiguous. CDR1 SQVTM and CDR2 ANQGSEA come from the germline V gene. Between the trimmed V and J ends, which lost 7 bases and 0 bases, there was a span of 13 bases. The CDR3 runs 14 residues. The CDR3 coding sequence is TGCAGCGCAAGGACCGGCTCCTCTGGAAACACCATATATTTT. Translating it yields CSARTGSSGNTIYF.

This rearrangement joins TRBV5-6 to TRBJ2-6; 9 bases map to TRBD1. V lost 0 bases to trimming and J lost 3 bases; unmatched junction nucleotides: 4. CDR3 length: 17 residues. CDR1 SGHDT and CDR2 YYEEEE come from the germline V gene. The CDR3 loop reads CASSLDRGRLGANVLTF. Written as DNA, the CDR3 is TGTGCCAGCAGCTTGGACAGGGGGCGACTTGGGGCCAACGTCCTGACTTTC.

This clonotype was detected a few times. The rearrangement uses TRBV2 and TRBJ2-1; D possibly corresponds to TRBD1 (6 bases). CDR3 length equals 15 residues. Germline loops: CDR1 SNHLY, CDR2 FYNNEI. Trimming removed 6 bases at V and 3 bases at J, with 15 bases between. The CDR3 spells CASRRTADYYNEQFF. As DNA, the CDR3 is TGTGCCAGCAGGAGGACAGCTGATTACTACAATGAGCAGTTCTTC.

This clonotype was observed at least ten times. This chain links TRBV15 with TRBJ2-7; tentative D call: TRBD1 (6 bases). CDR3 length: 13 residues. Between the trimmed V and J ends, which lost 6 bases and 0 bases, there was a span of 9 bases. The germline V gene encodes CDR1 LNHNV and CDR2 YYDKDF (reference sequence). The CDR3 coding sequence is TGTGCCACCAGTGCAGGGGACTCCTACGAGCAGTACTTC. Its protein is CATSAGDSYEQYF.

This clonotype was recorded at least ten times. The rearrangement links TRBV11-2 to TRBJ2-1; D may be TRBD1 (6 bases). CDR3 length: 14 amino acids. V lost 2 bases and J 10 bases, leaving 15 bases between the germline ends. The germline CDR1 and CDR2 sequences are SGHAT and FQNNGV. The DNA for the CDR3 is TGTGCCAGCAGCTTATGGGCAGGGGCAAACGAGCAGTTCTTC. This translates into CASSLWAGANEQFF.

The V gene is TRBV10-3, the J gene TRBJ1-2; 7 bases agree with TRBD1. With 4 bases clipped from V and 4 bases from J, the junction kept 12 bases outside the gene matches. This CDR3 is built from 16 residues. Per the germline V gene, CDR1 is ENHRY and CDR2 is SYGVKD. The CDR3 DNA sequence: TGTGCCATCAGTGTAGGGGACAGATCCAGGGGCTATGGCTACACCTTC. Translation gives CAISVGDRSRGYGYTF.

The J gene is TRBJ2-1, the V gene TRBV5-1; the D gene is possibly TRBD2 (5 bases). The CDR3 runs 16 residues. The germline gives CDR1 SGHRS, CDR2 YFSETQ. V lost 1 base, J lost 3 bases, and 14 bases lay in between. The CDR3 here is CASSLSSGNYYNEQFF. The CDR3 DNA is TGCGCCAGCAGCTTGTCCTCGGGGAACTACTACAATGAGCAGTTCTTC.

The chain links TRBV24-1 to TRBJ1-4, with 8 positions matching TRBD1. The junction had 10 bases not matched to a gene; V was cut back by 3 bases and J by 5 bases. Looked up from germline, CDR1 is KGHDR and CDR2 is SFDVKD. CDR3 length: 17 residues. The CDR3 nucleotides are TGTGCCACCAGTGATGGTCAGGGGGCGCGAGCGAATGAAAAACTGTTTTTT. Translated, it gives CATSDGQGARANEKLFF.

The chain employs TRBV10-3 and TRBJ2-3; possibly TRBD1 or TRBD2 for D (6 bases each). The CDR3 length is 14 residues. Between the trimmed V and J ends, which lost 7 bases and 0 bases, there was a span of 11 bases. Germline CDR1 ENHRY, CDR2 SYGVKD. In nucleotides, the CDR3 is TGTGCCATCAATAAAGGGGGGAGCACAGATACGCAGTATTTT. This gives the protein CAINKGGSTDTQYF.

The CDR3 DNA reads as TGTGCCAGCAGCCAAGAACTAGCGGGGCAGTACTTC. This gives the protein CASSQELAGQYF. J is TRBJ2-7 and V is TRBV14; TRBD2 matches 9 bases. Germline CDR1 is SGHDN and CDR2 is FVKESK. The CDR3 totals 12 residues. The ends lost 0 bases at V and 9 bases at J; junction bases unmatched: 0.